These 21 T cell receptor beta chains share one sample of origin, sequenced in a study of OX40 agonist ivuxolimab in advanced cancers. The library came from the immunoSEQ multiplex PCR assay. Not all clones reach the TCRdb copy of this immuneACCESS table, which keeps in-frame sequences only. Checked studies attribute under half of the gap to unresolved V genes and leave the rest unexplained. Here the sample has approximately 50,000 clones; 70% to 85% occur a single time. Together, the top ten hold approximately 4.1% of the sample. This specimen consisted of CD4+ or CD8+ T cells sorted from blood, obtained in a trial of the OX40 agonist ivuxolimab. All receptors come from an adult with an advanced solid tumor such as melanoma, head and neck, liver or kidney cancer.

This clone occurred a few times. The chain recombines TRBV18 with TRBJ2-7; a weak D match, TRBD1 (6 bases). The CDR3 runs to 16 residues. Germline lookup yields CDR1 KGHSH and CDR2 LQKENI. Trimming stripped 1 base from V and 0 bases from J, with 13 bases between. The DNA of the CDR3 is TGTGCCAGCTCACCACTCCCCGGGACAAGCTCCTACGAGCAGTACTTC. Its protein is CASSPLPGTSSYEQYF.

Turning to this clone: One junction end disagrees with the germline gene, perhaps due to a read error. The V gene is TRBV7-7, the J gene TRBJ2-3; D not resolved. Germline CDR1 and CDR2: SSHAT and FNYEAQ (reference sequence). The CDR3 is 11 amino acids. CDR3 sequence reads: CASSLALLSSF. DNA for the CDR3: TGTGCTAGCAGCTTAGCTCTTCTCTCCTCTTTT.

The chain combines TRBV19 with TRBJ2-6, with D possibly matching TRBD1 (7 bases). Germline V gene lookup returns CDR1 LNHDA and CDR2 SQIVND (reference sequence). With 5 bases removed from V and 7 bases from J, the gap between germline ends came to 15 bases. The CDR3 contains 15 residues. Here the CDR3 reads CASSSQGGSANVLTF. CDR3 sequence (DNA): TGTGCCAGTAGTTCGCAGGGGGGCAGCGCCAACGTCCTGACTTTC.

J is TRBJ2-6 and V is TRBV7-3, with D unresolved. Trimming left V 2 bases short and J 1 base short, with 6 bases between. Germline lookup yields CDR1 SGHTA and CDR2 FQGTGA. The CDR3 consists of 15 residues. CDR3 bases: TGTGCCAGCAGCTTAGTGGCTTCTGGGGCCAACGTCCTGACTTTC. Translated: CASSLVASGANVLTF.

CDR3 amino acids: CAIAERSPSGANVLTF. The CDR3 DNA reads TGTGCCATCGCGGAGCGTAGCCCCTCTGGGGCCAACGTCCTGACTTTC. The chain carries TRBV10-3 and TRBJ2-6; no reliable D call. The germline V gene has CDR1 ENHRY and CDR2 SYGVKD. V was cut by 8 bases and J by 0 bases, with 14 bases left in between. The CDR3 has 16 residues.

This sequence joins TRBV5-4 and TRBJ2-2; D not certain. The CDR3 consists of 12 residues. Trimming left V 1 base short and J 6 bases short, with 4 bases between. Germline loops: CDR1 SGHNT, CDR2 YYREEE (reference sequence). CDR3 bases: TGTGCCAGCAGCTTGTATGCCGGGGAGCTGTTTTTT. Encoded protein: CASSLYAGELFF.

This clone was detected a few times. The chain employs TRBV2 and TRBJ2-5; 8 nucleotides match TRBD1. Germline CDR1 and CDR2: SNHLY and FYNNEI. V trimming: 6 bases; J trimming: 5 bases; junction bases outside the gene matches: 5. The CDR3 is made up of 13 amino acids. Here the CDR3 reads CASSPGGRETQYF. DNA for the CDR3: TGTGCCAGCAGCCCAGGGGGCCGGGAGACCCAGTACTTC.

The chain couples TRBV5-1 to TRBJ2-7; D not certain. Germline V gives CDR1 SGHRS, CDR2 YFSETQ. Trimming cost V 1 base and J 4 bases, with 12 bases left between them. The CDR3 totals 14 residues. CDR3: CASSLTPGLYEQYF. The CDR3 coding sequence is TGCGCCAGCAGCTTGACCCCCGGGCTTTACGAGCAGTACTTC.

The chain is built from TRBV7-9 and TRBJ1-4; 8 nucleotides agree with TRBD1. The CDR3 sequence is 15 residues long. Germline V gene lookup returns CDR1 SEHNR and CDR2 FQNEAQ (reference sequence). Trimming took 7 bases from V and 8 from J; bases not matched to a gene: 12. This CDR3 is CASKPVQGEGEKLFF. The DNA for the CDR3 is TGTGCCAGCAAACCGGTACAGGGGGAGGGGGAAAAACTGTTTTTT.

This chain connects TRBV7-3 to TRBJ2-5; 8 nucleotides align to TRBD1. With V trimmed by 2 bases and J by 7 bases, 12 bases remained unmatched. This CDR3 has 16 amino acids. Germline assignment: CDR1 SGHTA and CDR2 FQGTGA. CDR3 DNA: TGTGCCAGCAGCTTAGAAGGACAGGGATTTCTAGGGACCCAGTACTTC. Its protein is CASSLEGQGFLGTQYF.

This clone was found a few times. The chain joins TRBV6-5 to TRBJ1-3, with TRBD1 as a possible D gene (5 bases). V lost 5 bases and J lost 1, with 6 bases in between. Germline CDR1 is MNHEY and CDR2 is SVGAGI. CDR3 length: 13 amino acids. In DNA, the CDR3 is TGTGCCAGCAGTGAGGGGTCTGGAAACACCATATATTTT. The encoded protein is CASSEGSGNTIYF.

The sample holds a few counts of this clone. DNA of the CDR3: TGTGCCAGCAGCAAAGGGAGGGGTTATCACTATGGCTACACCTTC. Its translation is CASSKGRGYHYGYTF. The J gene is TRBJ1-2, the V gene TRBV21-1. TRBV21-1 is a known pseudogene. The CDR3 sequence is 15 residues long.

The rearrangement joins TRBV7-3 to TRBJ2-7, with D hard to call. The CDR3 length is 12 residues. V was pared by 4 bases and J by 7 bases, with 11 bases between. Germline CDR1 and CDR2: SGHTA and FQGTGA. The CDR3 loop reads CASSSDVGEQYF. CDR3 nucleotides: TGTGCCAGCAGCTCGGACGTGGGGGAGCAGTACTTC.

The gene calls are TRBV7-7 and TRBJ2-3; D gene ambiguous. The CDR3 length is 15 residues. Per germline, CDR1 SSHAT and CDR2 FNYEAQ (reference sequence). DNA for the CDR3: TGTGCTAGTGACGTTGATGGGGTTAGCACAGATACGCAGTATTTT. Amino acids: CASDVDGVSTDTQYF.

This clone was seen a few times. The chain recombines TRBV10-3 with TRBJ1-5; D is ambiguous. The CDR3 consists of 12 residues. Trimming cost V 4 bases and J 10 bases, with 11 bases left between them. Germline assignment: CDR1 ENHRY and CDR2 SYGVKD. The CDR3 here is CAISGLDGPQHF. The CDR3 nucleotides read TGTGCCATCAGTGGCCTCGATGGACCCCAGCATTTT.

This chain connects TRBV30 to TRBJ2-7; 10 bases are a match to TRBD2. Germline V lookup: CDR1 GTSNPN, CDR2 SVGIG (reference sequence). The CDR3 spans 17 residues. V shed 0 bases, J shed 3 bases, and the junction held 11 bases outside the gene matches. CDR3: CAWSVGRTSGVVYEQYF. The CDR3, as DNA: TGTGCCTGGAGTGTAGGGCGGACTAGCGGAGTCGTCTACGAGCAGTACTTC.

The gene calls are TRBV27 and TRBJ1-2; 9 nucleotides agree with TRBD1. Germline V gene lookup returns CDR1 MNHEY and CDR2 SMNVEV (reference sequence). J lost 2 bases, V lost 5 bases, and 6 bases had no gene match. The CDR3 has 15 residues. The CDR3 bases are TGTGCCAGCAGTAGATTTGGGACAGGGAACTATGGCTACACCTTC. Translating gives CASSRFGTGNYGYTF.

The chain links TRBV9 to TRBJ2-5; 9 nucleotides agree with TRBD2. The CDR3 contains 17 residues. Per the germline V gene, CDR1 is SGDLS and CDR2 is YYNGEE. With 0 bases clipped from V and 1 base from J, the junction kept 7 bases outside the gene matches. CDR3 sequence reads: CASSVGGSGGRQETQYF. CDR3 bases: TGTGCCAGCAGCGTAGGGGGTAGCGGGGGACGCCAAGAGACCCAGTACTTC.

This clone was seen only a few times. The chain uses TRBV9 and TRBJ2-1, with TRBD1 identical over 12 bases. The CDR3 totals 17 residues. The V gene's germline CDR1 is SGDLS and CDR2 YYNGEE. With 0 bases clipped from V and 9 bases from J, the junction kept 10 bases outside the gene matches. CDR3 in DNA: TGTGCCAGCAGCGTAGCTATTGGGGACAGGGGGCTGCTTGAGCAGTTCTTC. This codes for CASSVAIGDRGLLEQFF.

The chain combines TRBV20-1 with TRBJ2-1, with D tentatively TRBD2 (6 bases). V dropped 6 bases and J dropped 14 bases, with 17 bases sitting between them. The CDR3 spans 11 residues. Germline V gene data show CDR1 as DFQATT and CDR2 as SNEGSKA (reference sequence). The CDR3 loop reads CSATRDPGEFF. The DNA for the CDR3 is TGCAGTGCAACACGGGACCCGGGGGAGTTCTTC.

J is TRBJ2-4 and V is TRBV5-5; D is unclear. CDR3 length: 15 amino acids. Germline CDR1 reads SGHKS; CDR2 reads YYEKEE (reference sequence). V was trimmed by 2 bases and J by 7 bases, leaving 16 bases between them. The CDR3 protein is CASSFVATQGNIQYF. The CDR3 DNA is TGTGCCAGCAGCTTTGTGGCCACCCAAGGGAACATTCAGTACTTC.